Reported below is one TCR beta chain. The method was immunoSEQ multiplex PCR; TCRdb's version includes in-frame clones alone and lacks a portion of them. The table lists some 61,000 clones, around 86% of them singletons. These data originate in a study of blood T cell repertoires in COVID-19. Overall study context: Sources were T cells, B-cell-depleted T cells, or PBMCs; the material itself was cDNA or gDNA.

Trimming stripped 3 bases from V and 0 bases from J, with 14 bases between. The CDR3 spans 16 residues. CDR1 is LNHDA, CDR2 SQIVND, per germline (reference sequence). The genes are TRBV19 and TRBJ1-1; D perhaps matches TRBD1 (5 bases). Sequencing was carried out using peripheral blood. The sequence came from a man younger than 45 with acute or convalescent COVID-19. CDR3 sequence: CASSIPRQSLNTEAFF. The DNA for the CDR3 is TGTGCCAGTAGTATCCCCCGACAGTCCTTGAACACTGAAGCTTTCTTT.